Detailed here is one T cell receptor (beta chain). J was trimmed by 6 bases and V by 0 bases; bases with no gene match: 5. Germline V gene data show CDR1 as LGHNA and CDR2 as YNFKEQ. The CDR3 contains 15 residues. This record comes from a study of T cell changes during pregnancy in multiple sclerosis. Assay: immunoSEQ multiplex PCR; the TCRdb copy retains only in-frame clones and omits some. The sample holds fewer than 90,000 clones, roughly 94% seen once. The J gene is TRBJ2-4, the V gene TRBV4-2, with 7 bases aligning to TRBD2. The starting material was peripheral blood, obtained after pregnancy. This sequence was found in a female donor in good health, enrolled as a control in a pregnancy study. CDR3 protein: CASSQDSASGNIQYF. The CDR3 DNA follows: TGTGCCAGCAGCCAAGATTCGGCTAGCGGAAACATTCAGTACTTC.